This T cell receptor (beta chain) was documented in a study of blood T cell repertoires in COVID-19. Study-wide context: The United States, Italy and Spain supplied acute and convalescent COVID-19 samples. T cells, B-cell-depleted T cells, or PBMCs provided the cDNA or gDNA that served as material.

Original handling: The authors estimated nucleated cell counts from reference gene primer amplification. Profiled with immunoSEQ multiplex PCR; TCRdb holds only in-frame clones, not every one. The DNA was the basis for D and trimming; V, J and clone size are from that table. The sample lists more than 65,000 clones, 89% seen once, with 7.5% to 9.5% in the top ten. Germline values: CDR1 SGHKS, CDR2 YYEKEE (reference sequence). The CDR3 has 18 amino acids. Unmatched junction bases numbered 11, after V lost 4 bases and J lost 0 bases. The V call is TRBV5-5, the J call TRBJ2-4; 9 bases match TRBD1. The TCR originated in a man aged 50 or older with acute or convalescent COVID-19. Sequenced sample: peripheral blood. The CDR3 loop reads CASSPLIRDRVAKNIQYF. CDR3 coding DNA: TGTGCCAGCAGCCCCCTCATCCGGGACAGGGTAGCCAAAAACATTCAGTACTTC.